The rows below give T cell receptor beta chains drawn from one sample of a study of blood T cell repertoires in COVID-19. Assay: immunoSEQ multiplex PCR; the TCRdb copy retains only in-frame clones and omits some. The sample includes 150,000 to 200,000 clones, around nine tenths of them seen just once. The sample consisted of peripheral blood. The receptors were sampled from a woman in her late teens or twenties who had recovered from COVID-19. The conserved cysteine and the conserved F or W are not part of the CDR3 here. Each record gives: V gene, J gene, CDR3 protein.

>TRBV5-8|TRBJ2-1
ASSFARAADEQF
>TRBV24-1|TRBJ2-1
ATSTSGTWGREQF
>TRBV29-1|TRBJ2-5
SVEGGQGPSQETQY
>TRBV7-2|TRBJ1-3
ASSLSRGDTIY
>TRBV13|TRBJ2-3
ASSLRGAVDTQY
>TRBV2|TRBJ2-1
ASSATTSGATIDEQF
>TRBV12-3/TRBV12-4|TRBJ2-5
ASSPTTQETQY
>TRBV27|TRBJ2-1
ASSRTSGYNEQF
>TRBV29-1|TRBJ1-1
SPTGLNTEAF
>TRBV3-1/TRBV3-2|TRBJ2-4
ASSQGGGDRENIQY
>TRBV7-2|TRBJ2-2
ASSRQSNTGELF
>TRBV24-1|TRBJ2-5
ATSDLNPQGGETQY
>TRBV6-4|TRBJ2-1
ASSTSGGAYNEQF
>TRBV7-3|TRBJ2-1
ASSLKGSGRFNEQF
>TRBV24-1|TRBJ2-2
ATSPLPGQGATGELF
>TRBV27|TRBJ1-1
ASRFLGDTEAF
>TRBV6-5|TRBJ2-2
ASKELAGELF
>TRBV19|TRBJ1-4
ASRSLFRGSNEKLF
>TRBV9|TRBJ2-7
ASSANRDSRPYEQY
>TRBV25-1|TRBJ1-1
ASSELGGARDTEAF
>TRBV18|TRBJ1-1
ASSASGRSTEAF
>TRBV19|TRBJ2-5
ASSYGGLAGAQETQY
>TRBV18|TRBJ2-2
ASSVAGASNTGELF
>TRBV14|TRBJ1-5
ASSPLGTEQPQH
>TRBV3-1/TRBV3-2|TRBJ2-5
ASSQPVRKTQY
>TRBV11-2|TRBJ2-2
ASTLDGLAGDRAGELF
>TRBV2|TRBJ2-3
VSRGGTGLLTDTQY
>TRBV6-5|TRBJ1-5
ASNQQGVQPQH
>TRBV6-5|TRBJ1-3
ASSYSGTVGNTIY
>TRBV18|TRBJ1-3
ASSRDRGISGNTIY
>TRBV6-2/TRBV6-3|TRBJ2-3
ASSYSGRFHNTDTQY
>TRBV18|TRBJ2-5
ASSPGQLETQY
>TRBV6-5|TRBJ1-4
AVRAGAGEKLF
>TRBV13|TRBJ2-4
ASSLSSSENIQY
>TRBV4-3|TRBJ2-1
ASSRTGGDNEQF